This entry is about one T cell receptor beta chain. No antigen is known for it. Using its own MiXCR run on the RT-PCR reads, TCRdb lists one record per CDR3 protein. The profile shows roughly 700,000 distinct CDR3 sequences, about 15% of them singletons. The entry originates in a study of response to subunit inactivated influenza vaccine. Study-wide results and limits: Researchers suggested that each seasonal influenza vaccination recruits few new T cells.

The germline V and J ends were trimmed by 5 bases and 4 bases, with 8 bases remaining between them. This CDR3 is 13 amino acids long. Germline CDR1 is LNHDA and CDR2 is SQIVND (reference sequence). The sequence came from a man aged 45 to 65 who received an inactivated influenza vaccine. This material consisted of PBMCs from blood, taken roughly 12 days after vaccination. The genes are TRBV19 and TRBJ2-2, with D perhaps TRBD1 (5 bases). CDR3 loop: CASSRQFTGELFF. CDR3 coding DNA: TGTGCCAGTAGTCGACAGTTCACCGGGGAGCTGTTTTTT.